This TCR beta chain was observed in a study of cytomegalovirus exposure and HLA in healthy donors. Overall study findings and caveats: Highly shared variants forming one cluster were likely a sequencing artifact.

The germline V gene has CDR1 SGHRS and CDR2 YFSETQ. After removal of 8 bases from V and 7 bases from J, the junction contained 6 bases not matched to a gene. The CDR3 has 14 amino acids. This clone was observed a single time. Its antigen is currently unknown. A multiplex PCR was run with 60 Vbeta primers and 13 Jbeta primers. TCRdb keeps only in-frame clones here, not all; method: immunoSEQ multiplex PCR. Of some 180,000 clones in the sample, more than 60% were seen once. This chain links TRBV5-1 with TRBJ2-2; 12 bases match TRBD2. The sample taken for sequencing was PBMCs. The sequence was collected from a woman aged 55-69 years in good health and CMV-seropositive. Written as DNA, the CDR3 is TGCGCCAGTTCTAGCGGGGGGGCCGACGGGGAGCTGTTTTTT. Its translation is CASSSGGADGELFF. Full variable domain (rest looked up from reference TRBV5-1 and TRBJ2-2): KAGVTQTPRYLIKTRGQQVTLSCSPISGHRSVSWYQQTPGQGLQFLFEYFSETQRNKGNFPGRFSGRQFSNSRSEMNVSTLELGDSALYLCASSSGGADGELFFGEGSRLTVL.